The present entry profiles one TCR beta chain with its context. These data originate in a study of T-cell reconstitution after alpha-beta-depleted transplantation in children. The CDR3 extends over 14 amino acids. The V gene's germline CDR1 is MNHEY and CDR2 SMNVEV (reference sequence). Trimming took 2 bases from V and 7 from J; bases not matched to a gene: 6. Preparation of the TCRbeta library used unique molecular identifiers. TCRdb re-derived calls from the PCR reads in MiXCR, one entry per CDR3 protein. The sample includes approximately 200,000 distinct CDR3 sequences, 5.5% to 7% of them seen just once.

The chain employs TRBV27 and TRBJ1-1, with TRBD1 matching over 8 bases. The TCR sequence derives from a girl under three years old with combined immunodeficiency, due to receive a stem cell transplant. The material sequenced was PBMCs, taken before TCRalphabeta/CD19-depleted stem cell transplant. The CDR3 DNA reads as TGTGCCAGCAGTTTACAGGGGGCGCTGAATGAAGCTTTCTTT. Protein sequence: CASSLQGALNEAFF.